One sample yielded the 10 T cell receptor beta chains listed below, sequenced in a study of cytomegalovirus exposure and HLA in healthy donors (dated by TCRdb to about 2017). The library was made by the immunoSEQ multiplex PCR assay. A mixture of 60 forward primers for TCR Vbeta segments and 13 reverse primers for TCR Jbeta segments was used in the multiplex PCR. TCRdb carries this immuneACCESS record with in-frame sequences only. Its versions omit some clonotypes, under half of them owing to an unresolved V gene in the studies checked, with the rest unexplained. The sample profile shows about 110,000 clones; roughly 80% of them were found once. More than 20% of the sample is taken by the ten largest. The sequenced sample consisted of PBMCs. The receptors were sampled from a man aged 25 to 40 in good health and CMV-seropositive.

The chain uses TRBV2 and TRBJ1-1; D is uncertain. CDR1 is SNHLY and CDR2 is FYNNEI in the germline V gene. The CDR3 sequence is 14 residues long. Deletions cut 3 bases from V and 0 bases from J, with 8 bases between. CDR3 sequence reads: CASSDRHLNTEAFF. DNA for the CDR3: TGTGCCAGCAGTGACCGACATCTGAACACTGAAGCTTTCTTT.

The genes are TRBV19 and TRBJ1-5; D unclear. Germline assignment: CDR1 LNHDA and CDR2 SQIVND (reference sequence). The V end was cut by 5 bases, the J end by 2 bases, with 13 bases between. CDR3 size: 15 residues. CDR3 in amino acids: CASSPVRVGNQPQHF. In DNA form, the CDR3 reads TGTGCCAGTAGTCCGGTGAGGGTAGGCAATCAGCCCCAGCATTTT.

A few counts support this clone. Other DNA sequences from this sample encode an identical CDR3 as well. The genes are TRBV18 and TRBJ1-1; a possible D gene is TRBD1 (5 bases). Germline V gene data show CDR1 as KGHSH and CDR2 as LQKENI. Trimming pared 0 bases from V and 1 base from J, leaving 15 bases between. The CDR3 runs 17 residues. The CDR3 bases are TGTGCCAGCTCACCACCTACCGGGGGACCCAAGAACACTGAAGCTTTCTTT. It encodes CASSPPTGGPKNTEAFF.

The J gene is TRBJ1-2, the V gene TRBV19; 8 nucleotides line up with TRBD1. V shed 7 bases, J shed 4 bases, and the junction held 14 bases outside the gene matches. The length of the CDR3 is 16 residues. Looked up from germline, CDR1 is LNHDA and CDR2 is SQIVND (reference sequence). The CDR3 region has the DNA TGTGCCAGTACCCCGCGGGGCCAGGGGGCCTCCTATGGCTACACCTTC. Protein sequence: CASTPRGQGASYGYTF.

The V gene is TRBV5-1, the J gene TRBJ2-7, with 7 bases lining up with TRBD1. This CDR3 comprises 15 residues. V dropped 0 bases and J dropped 6; count of bases not matched to a gene: 9. Germline V gene data show CDR1 as SGHRS and CDR2 as YFSETQ. This CDR3 is CASSLGVDRVGEQYF. The CDR3 nucleotides read TGCGCCAGCAGCTTGGGAGTCGACAGGGTGGGCGAGCAGTACTTC.

The chain has TRBV5-1 and TRBJ2-2; tentative D call: TRBD1 (6 bases). The CDR3 has 14 residues. The V end was cut by 4 bases, the J end by 6 bases, with 13 bases between. CDR1 is SGHRS and CDR2 is YFSETQ in the germline V gene. DNA of the CDR3: TGCGCCAGCAGCCTCACAGGGTTCTCCGGGGAGCTGTTTTTT. Its translation is CASSLTGFSGELFF. The full variable domain, with the rest looked up from reference TRBV5-1 and TRBJ2-2, is KAGVTQTPRYLIKTRGQQVTLSCSPISGHRSVSWYQQTPGQGLQFLFEYFSETQRNKGNFPGRFSGRQFSNSRSEMNVSTLELGDSALYLCASSLTGFSGELFFGEGSRLTVL.

The J gene is TRBJ2-1, the V gene TRBV5-4; unclear D gene. V lost 4 bases and J lost 0, with 8 bases in between. The CDR3 runs 14 residues. CDR1 is SGHNT and CDR2 is YYREEE in the germline V gene (reference sequence). The CDR3 sequence: CASSHESSYNEQFF. CDR3 coding DNA: TGTGCCAGCAGCCACGAGAGCTCCTACAATGAGCAGTTCTTC.

This clone was counted a single time. The chain links TRBV28 to TRBJ1-5; no firm D call. Germline CDR1 is MDHEN and CDR2 is SYDVKM. Trimming took off 7 bases at V and 0 bases at J, with 16 bases between the two ends. The CDR3 loop spans 16 amino acids. The DNA for the CDR3 is TGTGCCAGCACTATTCCAGGTTCCTATAGCAATCAGCCCCAGCATTTT. Translated, it gives CASTIPGSYSNQPQHF.

The chain uses TRBV4-1 and TRBJ1-5; a possible D gene is TRBD1 (5 bases). The CDR3 runs to 15 residues. The germline V and J ends were trimmed by 5 bases and 0 bases, with 11 bases remaining between them. Germline assignment: CDR1 MGHRA and CDR2 YSYEKL. For the CDR3, the DNA is TGCGCCAGCAGCACGACAGAAAATAGCAATCAGCCCCAGCATTTT. Protein sequence: CASSTTENSNQPQHF.

For the CDR3, the DNA is TGTGCCAGCAGCCTGGGACAGAACCTCTACGAGCAGTACTTC. Encoded protein: CASSLGQNLYEQYF. This chain links TRBV5-4 with TRBJ2-7, with 7 bases aligning to TRBD1. Trimming took 4 bases from V and 3 from J; bases not matched to a gene: 7. Germline CDR1 is SGHNT and CDR2 is YYREEE (reference sequence). The CDR3 runs 14 residues. The whole variable domain, remainder taken from reference TRBV5-4 and TRBJ2-7, is ETGVTQSPTHLIKTRGQQVTLRCSSQSGHNTVSWYQQALGQGPQFIFQYYREEENGRGNFPPRFSGLQFPNYSSELNVNALELDDSALYLCASSLGQNLYEQYFGPGTRLTVT.